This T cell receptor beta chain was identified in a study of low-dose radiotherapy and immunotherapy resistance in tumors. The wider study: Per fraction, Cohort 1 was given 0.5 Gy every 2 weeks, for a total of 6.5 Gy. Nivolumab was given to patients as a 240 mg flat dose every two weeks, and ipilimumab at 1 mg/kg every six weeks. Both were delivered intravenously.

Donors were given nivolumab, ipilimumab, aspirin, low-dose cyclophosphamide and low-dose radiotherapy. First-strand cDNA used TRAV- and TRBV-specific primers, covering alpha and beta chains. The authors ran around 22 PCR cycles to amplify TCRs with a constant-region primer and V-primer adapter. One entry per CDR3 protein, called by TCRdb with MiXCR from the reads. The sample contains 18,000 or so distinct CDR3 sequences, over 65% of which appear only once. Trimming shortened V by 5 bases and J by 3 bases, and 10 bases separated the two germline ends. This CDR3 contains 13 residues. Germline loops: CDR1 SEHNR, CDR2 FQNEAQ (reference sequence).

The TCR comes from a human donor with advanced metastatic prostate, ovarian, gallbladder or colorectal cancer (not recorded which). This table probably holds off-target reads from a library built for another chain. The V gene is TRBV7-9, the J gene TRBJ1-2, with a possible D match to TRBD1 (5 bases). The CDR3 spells CASSLQGHYGYTF. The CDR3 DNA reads TGTGCCAGCAGCCTTCAGGGTCACTATGGCTACACCTTC.